This T cell receptor (beta chain) was retrieved from a study of T cell changes during pregnancy in multiple sclerosis. The data were produced by immunoSEQ multiplex PCR, yet TCRdb's version contains in-frame clones alone and is incomplete. Among about 41,000 clones, 70% to 90% were seen once, and the ten largest hold more than 0.6%. The CDR3 length is 13 residues. Germline V gene data show CDR1 as SNHLY and CDR2 as FYNNEI. With 6 bases removed from V and 5 bases from J, the gap between germline ends came to 13 bases. This material consisted of CD4+ T cells from peripheral blood mononuclear cells, taken in the first trimester of pregnancy. The TCR was taken from a female donor with multiple sclerosis, enrolled in a pregnancy study. The J gene is TRBJ2-5, the V gene TRBV2; D is undetermined. CDR3 bases: TGTGCCAGCAGCCAGAGAAACGGGGAGACCCAGTACTTC. Translated, it gives CASSQRNGETQYF.